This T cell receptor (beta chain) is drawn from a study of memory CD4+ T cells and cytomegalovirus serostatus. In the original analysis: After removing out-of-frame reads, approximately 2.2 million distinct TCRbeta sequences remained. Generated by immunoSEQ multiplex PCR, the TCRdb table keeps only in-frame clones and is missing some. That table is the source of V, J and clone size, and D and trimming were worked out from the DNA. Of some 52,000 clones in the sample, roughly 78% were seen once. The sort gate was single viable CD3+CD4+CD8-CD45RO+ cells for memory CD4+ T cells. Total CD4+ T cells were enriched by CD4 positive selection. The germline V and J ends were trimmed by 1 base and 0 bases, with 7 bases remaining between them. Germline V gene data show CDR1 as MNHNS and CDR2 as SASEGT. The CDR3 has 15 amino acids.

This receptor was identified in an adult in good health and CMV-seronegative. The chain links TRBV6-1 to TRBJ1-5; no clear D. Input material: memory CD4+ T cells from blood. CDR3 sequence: CASSEGVYSNQPQHF. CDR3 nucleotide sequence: TGTGCCAGCAGTGAAGGAGTTTATAGCAATCAGCCCCAGCATTTT.